Sequencing of this TCR beta chain was carried out in a study of OX40 agonist ivuxolimab in advanced cancers. Study background: Patients received intravenous ivuxolimab every 2 weeks at 0.01 to 10 mg/kg. It was permissible to have had prior anti-PD-1, anti-PD-L1 or anti-CTLA-4 therapy, and approximately 38% had some.

This clone was detected only once. Method: immunoSEQ multiplex PCR; TCRdb's copy keeps in-frame clones and lacks some. The sample holds some 87,000 clones, just over 90% seen once. The CDR3 runs to 16 residues. Germline-derived CDR1 and CDR2 are SGHNT and YENEEA. The trim removed 2 bases at V and 4 bases at J, leaving 7 bases unmatched. The chain employs TRBV11-3 and TRBJ2-5; 10 bases line up with TRBD2. This receptor was taken from an adult with an advanced solid tumor such as melanoma, head and neck, liver or kidney cancer. Here the sequenced sample was CD4+ or CD8+ T cells sorted from blood, taken in a trial of the OX40 agonist ivuxolimab. CDR3 amino acids: CASSLQGAGGVETQYF. CDR3 DNA sequence: TGTGCCAGCAGCTTACAAGGAGCGGGAGGGGTAGAGACCCAGTACTTC.